This T cell receptor (beta chain) originates from a study of control samples from healthy donors and cancer patients. Sequencing was performed with immunoSEQ multiplex PCR; in TCRdb, only in-frame clones are kept and a portion is missing. The sample contains about 410,000 clones, more than 80% of which appear only once. Concerning this clone: The same CDR3 is also encoded by other DNA sequences in this sample.

V dropped 6 bases and J dropped 5 bases, with 10 bases sitting between them. Germline CDR1 is MDHEN and CDR2 is SYDVKM. The length of the CDR3 is 12 residues. This sequence originates from a man aged 40-55 years with head and neck cancer. Sequenced input: PBMCs. The V gene is TRBV28, the J gene TRBJ1-2; D gene ambiguous. The CDR3 DNA follows: TGTGCCAGCAGCCTCGGGCTTTATGGCTACACCTTC. Amino acids: CASSLGLYGYTF.